Each of the 10 T cell receptor beta chains below was sequenced from the same sample in a study of T cell repertoires in cytomegalovirus infection. One entry per CDR3 protein results from TCRdb running MiXCR on the reads. The sample lists around 900,000 distinct CDR3 sequences; around 29% were seen once. What these receptors recognize is not known. The starting material was cultured CD8+ T cells from PBMCs, obtained from culture after CMV antigen stimulation. The origin of the receptors is a human donor in good health (CMV status not recorded). Some clones in this sample may be carry-over from other donors' samples.

This clonotype appeared a few times. V gene TRBV25-1 combines with J gene TRBJ1-2; possible D gene TRBD1, 6 bases. Per germline, CDR1 MGHDK and CDR2 SYGVNS. This CDR3 is built from 16 residues. Trimming pared 4 bases from V and 2 bases from J, leaving 17 bases between. CDR3 coding DNA: TGTGCCAGCAGTGGGCCGCAGGGGATACCCAACTATGGCTACACCTTC. It yields the protein CASSGPQGIPNYGYTF.

J is TRBJ1-1 and V is TRBV20-1; D uncertain. From germline, CDR1 is DFQATT and CDR2 SNEGSKA (reference sequence). V lost 5 bases and J lost 0, with 16 bases in between. The CDR3 sequence is 15 residues long. DNA for the CDR3: TGCAGTGCTTATAGACCTCATATCCTGAACACTGAAGCTTTCTTT. Translated, it gives CSAYRPHILNTEAFF.

This clonotype was seen a few times. The chain is built from TRBV4-1 and TRBJ2-1; the D is unclear. Germline CDR1 MGHRA, CDR2 YSYEKL. The CDR3 loop spans 11 amino acids. V dropped 2 bases and J dropped 10 bases, with 6 bases sitting between them. The CDR3 is CASSQLQEQFF. In DNA, the CDR3 is TGCGCCAGCAGCCAACTGCAGGAGCAGTTCTTC.

V and J are TRBV5-6 and TRBJ2-1; D might be TRBD2 (5 bases). CDR3 length: 12 residues. Germline CDR1 is SGHDT and CDR2 is YYEEEE. The V and J ends lost 9 bases and 7 bases respectively, with 14 bases between them. The CDR3 loop reads CANRLEGNEQFF. The DNA of the CDR3 is TGTGCCAACCGCCTCGAGGGTAATGAGCAGTTCTTC. The complete variable domain, with remaining parts taken from reference TRBV5-6 and TRBJ2-1, reads DAGVTQSPTHLIKTRGQQVTLRCSPKSGHDTVSWYQQALGQGPQFIFQYYEEEERQRGNFPDRFSGHQFPNYSSELNVNALLLGDSALYLCANRLEGNEQFFGPGTRLTVL.

Regarding this clonotype: One base away lies a much larger clone, so this may be a sequencing read error. The chain joins TRBV7-2 to TRBJ1-2; D possibly corresponds to TRBD1 (5 bases). V shed 10 bases and J shed 0 bases, with 15 bases lying between them. Germline CDR1 reads SGHTA; CDR2 reads FQGNSA. This CDR3 is 14 amino acids long. CDR3 sequence: CATMGLQANYGYTF. The CDR3 DNA is TGTGCCACCATGGGGTTACAGGCTAACTATGGCTACACCTTC. The full variable domain, its missing parts supplied by reference TRBV7-2 and TRBJ1-2, is GAGVSQSPSNKVTEKGKDVELRCDPISGHTALYWYRQSLGQGLEFLIYFQGNSAPDKSGLPSDRFSAERTGGSVSTLTIQRTQQEDSAVYLCATMGLQANYGYTFGSGTRLTVV.

This clonotype was seen many times. The chain's CDR3 is CASSPLGQPSGYTF. The CDR3 DNA reads TGTGCCAGCAGCCCCCTGGGACAGCCGTCGGGCTACACCTTC. The V gene is TRBV7-2, the J gene TRBJ1-2, with 7 bases aligning to TRBD1. The J segment lost 8 bases and the V segment lost 5 bases, leaving 11 bases of the junction unmatched. Germline loops: CDR1 SGHTA, CDR2 FQGNSA. The CDR3 sequence is 14 residues long.

V is TRBV4-1 and J is TRBJ1-2, with 8 nucleotides matching TRBD1. The J segment lost 0 bases and the V segment lost 1 base, leaving 4 bases of the junction unmatched. The length of the CDR3 is 16 residues. Germline values: CDR1 MGHRA, CDR2 YSYEKL. CDR3 in DNA: TGCGCCAGCAGCCAAGGACGGACAGGGACTAACTATGGCTACACCTTC. This sequence encodes CASSQGRTGTNYGYTF.

The rearrangement uses TRBV4-1 and TRBJ2-2, with D possibly being TRBD2 (6 bases). The V gene's germline CDR1 is MGHRA and CDR2 YSYEKL. V was shortened by 4 bases and J by 6 bases, with 18 bases between the two germline ends. The CDR3 contains 16 residues. The CDR3 here is CASSRDPGALPGELFF. The CDR3 DNA follows: TGCGCCAGCAGCCGAGATCCGGGAGCTCTCCCCGGGGAGCTGTTTTTT.

In its sample, this clonotype was seen a few times. The chain joins TRBV28 to TRBJ1-2, with D tentatively TRBD1 (6 bases). This CDR3 is built from 15 residues. The ends were cut back, 5 bases at V and 3 bases at J, with 16 bases in the middle. The germline CDR1 and CDR2 sequences are MDHEN and SYDVKM. Written as DNA, the CDR3 is TGTGCCAGCAGTCCCAGACAGGACGGAGACTATGGCTACACCTTC. Its protein product is CASSPRQDGDYGYTF.

The V and J genes are TRBV7-6 and TRBJ2-7, with 7 bases matching TRBD1. V lost 4 bases to trimming and J lost 7 bases; unmatched junction nucleotides: 10. Germline CDR1 and CDR2: SGHVS and FNYEAQ. The CDR3 contains 14 residues. CDR3 nucleotides: TGTGCCAGCAGCTCGTGGGACAGAGGCTTTGAGCAGTACTTC. Protein: CASSSWDRGFEQYF.